The 26 T cell receptor beta chains below come from one sample, sequenced in a study of blood T cell repertoires in COVID-19. Assay used: immunoSEQ multiplex PCR; TCRdb lists only in-frame clones, some missing. The sample contains some 150,000 clones, approximately 87% of which appear only once. Sequenced: peripheral blood. The receptor set was obtained from a woman in her forties or fifties with active or convalescent COVID-19.

This chain connects TRBV6-5 to TRBJ1-2; perhaps TRBD1 as D (6 bases). The V and J ends lost 6 bases and 5 bases respectively, with 13 bases between them. The CDR3 length is 13 residues. CDR1 and CDR2 from the germline V gene are MNHEY and SVGAGI. CDR3 DNA: TGTGCCAGCAGGGACAGTAAGGCATATGGCTACACCTTC. Amino acid sequence: CASRDSKAYGYTF.

V is TRBV5-1 and J is TRBJ2-1; 15 nucleotides align to TRBD2. Germline V gene sequence: CDR1 SGHRS, CDR2 YFSETQ. V was pared by 2 bases and J by 3 bases, with 12 bases of the junction left unmatched. The CDR3 length is 20 residues. CDR3 in amino acids: CASSFSFPGLAGGGYNEQFF. CDR3 coding DNA: TGCGCCAGCAGCTTTTCTTTTCCCGGACTAGCGGGAGGGGGCTACAATGAGCAGTTCTTC.

The gene calls are TRBV15 and TRBJ1-4, with 10 bases aligning to TRBD1. The CDR3 spans 20 residues. Per the germline V gene, CDR1 is LNHNV and CDR2 is YYDKDF (reference sequence). With 1 base clipped from V and 0 bases from J, the junction kept 11 bases outside the gene matches. The DNA for the CDR3 is TGTGCCACCAGCAGAGCGTATGGTTTTGGACAGGGGGCAACTAATGAAAAACTGTTTTTT. Its protein product is CATSRAYGFGQGATNEKLFF.

This clone appeared a single time. This chain joins TRBV7-2 and TRBJ1-2; TRBD1 matches 9 bases. The germline V gene has CDR1 SGHTA and CDR2 FQGNSA. CDR3 length: 17 amino acids. V lost 1 base to trimming and J lost 0 bases; unmatched junction nucleotides: 6. The CDR3 region is CASSLGQGGPANYGYTF. CDR3 nucleotide sequence: TGTGCCAGCAGCTTAGGACAGGGGGGCCCAGCTAACTATGGCTACACCTTC.

DNA of the CDR3: TGTGCCAGCAGGCAGGGGTATCGGACAGATACGCAGTATTTT. Its translation is CASRQGYRTDTQYF. The chain has TRBV6-5 and TRBJ2-3, with D maybe TRBD1 (6 bases). The CDR3 length is 14 residues. V gave up 6 bases and J gave up 3 bases, with 13 bases separating them. The germline CDR1 and CDR2 sequences are MNHEY and SVGAGI.

The V call is TRBV27, the J call TRBJ2-7; 10 positions agree with TRBD1. The CDR3 consists of 15 residues. The germline V gene has CDR1 MNHEY and CDR2 SMNVEV (reference sequence). The V segment lost 7 bases and the J segment 4 bases; nucleotides outside the gene matches: 10. CDR3 amino acids: CASTLRGTGEYEQYF. The DNA for the CDR3 is TGTGCCAGCACTCTACGCGGGACAGGGGAGTACGAGCAGTACTTC.

J is TRBJ2-2 and V is TRBV7-6, with D possibly TRBD1 on 6 matching bases. CDR3 length: 16 amino acids. Germline assignment: CDR1 SGHVS and CDR2 FNYEAQ. Trimming pared 5 bases from V and 1 base from J, leaving 14 bases between. The CDR3 spells CASSNRGQENTGELFF. In DNA form, the CDR3 reads TGTGCCAGCAGCAACCGGGGACAAGAGAACACCGGGGAGCTGTTTTTT.

The chain couples TRBV7-9 to TRBJ2-7; 7 bases fit TRBD1. Trimming removed 0 bases from V and 4 bases from J; junction bases left unmatched: 12. The CDR3 length is 17 residues. CDR1 and CDR2 (germline): SEHNR, FQNEAQ (reference sequence). CDR3 sequence reads: CASSLAQGQALSYEQYF. CDR3 sequence (DNA): TGTGCCAGCAGCTTAGCGCAAGGACAGGCCCTCTCTTACGAGCAGTACTTC.

The V gene is TRBV5-1, the J gene TRBJ2-1, with unresolved D. Germline values: CDR1 SGHRS, CDR2 YFSETQ. The ends were cut back, 0 bases at V and 7 bases at J, with 11 bases in the middle. The CDR3 sequence is 14 residues long. DNA of the CDR3: TGCGCCAGCAGCTTGGGTACCGCGGATAATGAGCAGTTCTTC. Translation gives CASSLGTADNEQFF.

This clone was observed a few times. This chain joins TRBV2 and TRBJ1-2, with 7 bases matching TRBD1. The CDR3 has 15 amino acids. V lost 4 bases, J lost 4 bases, and 9 bases stayed unmatched. Germline values: CDR1 SNHLY, CDR2 FYNNEI. CDR3 in amino acids: CASSVRQGQIYGYTF. The CDR3 DNA is TGTGCCAGCAGTGTCCGACAGGGACAAATCTATGGCTACACCTTC.

In this sample, this clone turned up once. The gene calls are TRBV6-5 and TRBJ2-5, with a possible D match to TRBD2 (5 bases). Germline V lookup: CDR1 MNHEY, CDR2 SVGAGI. The CDR3 extends over 14 amino acids. Trimming left V 2 bases short and J 1 base short, with 8 bases between. CDR3 protein: CASSYGLGQETQYF. DNA of the CDR3: TGTGCCAGCAGTTACGGACTGGGCCAAGAGACCCAGTACTTC.

The chain links TRBV7-2 to TRBJ2-1, with D hard to call. There are 13 residues in the CDR3. Trimming shortened V by 3 bases and J by 4 bases, and 7 bases separated the two germline ends. Germline V lookup: CDR1 SGHTA, CDR2 FQGNSA. The CDR3 DNA reads TGTGCCAGCAGCTTGCTTAGATACAATGAGCAGTTCTTC. Translating gives CASSLLRYNEQFF.

V gene TRBV4-2 combines with J gene TRBJ2-3, with 11 nucleotides matching TRBD2. Germline V CDR1 and CDR2: LGHNA, YNFKEQ. V was clipped by 2 bases and J by 3 bases; unmatched bases: 19. This CDR3 spans 21 amino acids. The CDR3 DNA follows: TGTGCCAGCAGCCAACCCCTCGGGCTAGCGGGAGGTTCCTGGGAGACAGATACGCAGTATTTT. This codes for CASSQPLGLAGGSWETDTQYF.

This chain uses TRBV12-1 with TRBJ2-7; the D call of TRBD1 is as the table states it, not checked on the DNA. TRBV12-1 is a pseudogene locus. The CDR3 runs 13 residues. The CDR3 region is CATVGQFAYEQYF. The CDR3 region has the DNA TGTGCCACGGTCGGACAGTTTGCCTACGAGCAGTACTTC.

The rearrangement links TRBV5-1 to TRBJ2-2; D remains unclear. The V gene's germline CDR1 is SGHRS and CDR2 YFSETQ. The ends were cut back, 3 bases at V and 7 bases at J, with 13 bases in the middle. CDR3 size: 14 residues. The CDR3 DNA follows: TGCGCCAGCAGCTCTTCTTCGGTTGTCGGGGAGCTGTTTTTT. Translating gives CASSSSSVVGELFF.

The chain joins TRBV7-2 to TRBJ2-7; possibly TRBD1 for D (5 bases). The CDR3 consists of 16 residues. Germline V gene lookup returns CDR1 SGHTA and CDR2 FQGNSA. The V end lost 0 bases, the J end lost 3 bases, and 15 bases lay between the germline ends. The CDR3 DNA follows: TGTGCCAGCAGCTTAGCGGGGCGGATCCCCTACTACGAGCAGTACTTC. This codes for CASSLAGRIPYYEQYF.

This chain uses TRBV6-5 with TRBJ2-5; the match to TRBD1 covers 7 bases. Germline CDR1 is MNHEY and CDR2 is SVGAGI. The CDR3 has 13 amino acids. The V and J ends lost 6 bases and 3 bases, in that order; junction bases with no gene match: 4. CDR3 residues: CASSVDREETQYF. Written as DNA, the CDR3 is TGTGCCAGCAGCGTTGACAGGGAAGAGACCCAGTACTTC.

This clone was observed a handful of times. This sequence joins TRBV18 and TRBJ2-1; 8 bases map to TRBD1. V lost 3 bases to trimming and J lost 2 bases; unmatched junction nucleotides: 0. The CDR3 spans 14 residues. Looked up from germline, CDR1 is KGHSH and CDR2 is LQKENI. The CDR3 DNA sequence: TGTGCCAGCTCACCGGGACAGGCCTACAATGAGCAGTTCTTC. Translated, it gives CASSPGQAYNEQFF.

This clone occurred once. The V call is TRBV28, the J call TRBJ1-6; TRBD1 matches 9 bases. Germline assignment: CDR1 MDHEN and CDR2 SYDVKM. V shed 8 bases and J 8 bases; nucleotides not matched to a gene: 10. The CDR3 runs to 15 residues. The chain's CDR3 is CASHRDREGDSPLHF. In nucleotides, the CDR3 is TGTGCCAGCCACCGGGACAGGGAAGGGGATTCACCCCTCCACTTT.

The chain links TRBV30 to TRBJ1-5; TRBD1 might be the D (6 bases). Germline CDR1 GTSNPN, CDR2 SVGIG (reference sequence). V was trimmed by 2 bases and J by 5 bases, leaving 13 bases between them. The CDR3 contains 14 residues. The CDR3 sequence is CAWSNRVGDQPQHF. CDR3 sequence (DNA): TGTGCCTGGAGTAACAGGGTGGGAGATCAGCCCCAGCATTTT.

V is TRBV19 and J is TRBJ1-5; D is perhaps TRBD1 (6 bases). This CDR3 spans 17 amino acids. Trimming cost V 5 bases and J 2 bases, with 19 bases left between them. Germline loops: CDR1 LNHDA, CDR2 SQIVND (reference sequence). The CDR3 DNA reads as TGTGCCAGTAGTGAAGTTCAGGGGAGGGGTGGCAATCAGCCCCAGCATTTT. Translated: CASSEVQGRGGNQPQHF.

This chain joins TRBV4-3 and TRBJ2-7; 9 bases align to TRBD2. CDR1 and CDR2 (germline): LGHNA, YSLEER. Losses at the gene ends were 11 bases for V and 6 bases for J; bases not matched to a gene: 2. The CDR3 is made up of 10 amino acids. CDR3: CAPAGGEQYF. The CDR3 DNA follows: TGCGCCCCAGCGGGGGGCGAGCAGTACTTC.

This clone was observed once. The chain employs TRBV11-3 and TRBJ2-2; 8 bases are shared with TRBD1. V lost 1 base and J lost 5; bases outside the gene matches: 0. This CDR3 is 14 amino acids long. CDR1 and CDR2 (germline): SGHNT, YENEEA. The CDR3 here is CASSLGTGTGELFF. CDR3 sequence (DNA): TGTGCCAGCAGCTTAGGGACAGGGACCGGGGAGCTGTTTTTT. The variable domain in full, with the rest retrieved from reference TRBV11-3 and TRBJ2-2, is EAGVVQSPRYKIIEKKQPVAFWCNPISGHNTLYWYLQNLGQGPELLIRYENEEAVDDSQLPKDRFSAERLKGVDSTLKIQPAELGDSAVYLCASSLGTGTGELFFGEGSRLTVL.

The genes are TRBV4-1 and TRBJ1-3, with TRBD1 identical over 7 bases. Germline V gene data show CDR1 as MGHRA and CDR2 as YSYEKL. The CDR3 covers 16 residues. Losses at the gene ends were 0 bases for V and 2 bases for J; bases not matched to a gene: 4. CDR3 bases: TGCGCCAGCAGCCAAGACCAGACAGGGACTGGAAACACCATATATTTT. The encoded protein is CASSQDQTGTGNTIYF.

A remark on this clone: The junction does not match germline at one end; this may be a read error. The chain uses TRBV6-6 and TRBJ2-1; 9 positions match TRBD2. CDR3 size: 16 residues. Germline V lookup: CDR1 MNHNY, CDR2 SVGAGI (reference sequence). CDR3 DNA: TGTGCCAGCAGTTACTCAAGCGGGAGGTCCTCCAATGAGCAGTTCTTC. It is translated as CASSYSSGRSSNEQFF.

The V and J genes are TRBV14 and TRBJ1-2; no definite D call. The CDR3 consists of 16 residues. Germline assignment: CDR1 SGHDN and CDR2 FVKESK. Trimming left V 1 base short and J 5 bases short, with 17 bases between. CDR3 in amino acids: CASSQAGAREPYGYTF. CDR3 in DNA: TGTGCCAGCAGCCAAGCGGGTGCCAGAGAACCATATGGCTACACCTTC.